The rows below give T cell receptor beta chains drawn from one sample of a study of blood T cells in healthy people across ages. A single record per CDR3 protein comes from TCRdb applying MiXCR to the 5' RACE reads. In the table there are around 1,600,000 distinct CDR3 sequences, approximately 43% of which are singletons. Sequencing was done on a sample of blood. Receptors were obtained from a woman between 18 and 29 years old in good health. The CDR3 runs from the conserved cysteine through the conserved F or W. The D gene is left open where the match is weak. Clone size appears in some rows only: once, few, many, or a class for an expanded clone.

V,size,D,J,CDR3,DNA
TRBV30,.,.,TRBJ1-5,CAWSRRNSNQPQHF,TGTGCCTGGAGTAGGCGGAATAGCAATCAGCCCCAGCATTTT
TRBV29-1,few,.,TRBJ2-3,CSARATTDTQYF,TGCAGCGCTAGGGCCACCACAGATACGCAGTATTTT
TRBV12-3/TRBV12-4,.,.,TRBJ1-4,CASRAGEKLFF,TGTGCCAGCCGGGCGGGGGAAAAACTGTTTTTT
TRBV6-2/TRBV6-3,few,TRBD1,TRBJ2-5,CATGDRINEQYF,TGTGCCACCGGGGACAGGATTAATGAGCAGTACTTC
TRBV6-4,.,TRBD2,TRBJ2-7,CASSEDQGGEQYF,TGTGCCAGCAGTGAGGACCAGGGAGGGGAGCAGTACTTC
TRBV3-1,few,.,TRBJ2-1,CASSQGQLYNEQFF,TGTGCCAGCAGCCAGGGCCAGCTTTACAATGAGCAGTTCTTC
TRBV10-3,.,TRBD1,TRBJ2-7,CAIGDRDLYEQYF,TGTGCCATCGGGGACAGGGACCTCTACGAGCAGTACTTC
TRBV11-1,.,.,TRBJ2-6,CASSSPGHTGANVLTF,TGTGCCAGCAGCTCCCCGGGTCATACAGGGGCCAACGTCCTGACTTTC
TRBV28,.,TRBD1,TRBJ1-6,CASSLGDRRNSPLHF,TGTGCCAGCAGTTTAGGGGACAGGCGGAATTCACCCCTCCACTTT
TRBV27,.,.,TRBJ2-3,CASSLKPSGDTQYF,TGTGCCAGCAGTCTGAAACCGTCAGGCGATACGCAGTATTTT
TRBV7-8,.,.,TRBJ2-7,CASSRVRRGNYNEQYF,TGTGCCAGCAGCCGGGTTCGGCGCGGCAACTACAATGAGCAGTACTTC
TRBV10-3,.,.,TRBJ1-5,CAISPSGVGNQPQHF,TGTGCCATCAGTCCGTCCGGGGTGGGCAATCAGCCCCAGCATTTT
TRBV12-3/TRBV12-4,.,TRBD1,TRBJ1-4,CTSSHGQGGLFF,TGTACCAGCAGTCACGGACAGGGGGGACTGTTTTTT
TRBV7-9,few,.,TRBJ1-1,CASSLVIGDTEAFF,TGTGCCAGCAGCTTAGTAATAGGGGACACTGAAGCTTTCTTT
TRBV4-3,few,.,TRBJ1-1,CASSQDPRGTEAFF,TGCGCCAGCAGCCAAGATCCCAGGGGAACTGAAGCTTTCTTT
TRBV29-1,.,TRBD1,TRBJ2-3,CSALDGTDTDTQYF,TGCAGCGCCTTGGACGGGACAGACACAGATACGCAGTATTTT
TRBV7-2,.,.,TRBJ2-6,CASSSTGISGANVLTF,TGTGCCAGCAGCTCAACAGGAATCTCTGGGGCCAACGTCCTGACTTTC
TRBV7-9,.,.,TRBJ1-5,CASSASGASNQPQHF,TGTGCCAGCAGCGCTAGTGGGGCAAGCAATCAGCCCCAGCATTTT
TRBV30,few,.,TRBJ2-7,CAWSGGGPYEQYF,TGTGCCTGGAGTGGGGGCGGACCCTACGAGCAGTACTTC
TRBV3-1,.,.,TRBJ2-1,CASSSRGVYEQFF,TGTGCCAGCAGCTCAAGGGGTGTCTATGAGCAGTTCTTC
TRBV9,.,.,TRBJ2-1,CASSVGFRSGETQFF,TGTGCCAGCAGCGTAGGGTTCAGGTCAGGAGAGACCCAGTTCTTC
TRBV27,few,.,TRBJ2-3,CASSEIERSTDTQYF,TGTGCCAGCAGCGAGATCGAGAGGTCCACAGATACGCAGTATTTT
TRBV5-1,.,TRBD2,TRBJ2-1,CASSSLAESRENEQFF,TGCGCCAGCAGCTCACTAGCGGAGAGTCGGGAAAATGAGCAGTTCTTC
TRBV12-3/TRBV12-4,.,.,TRBJ2-3,CASSRTPEPNTQYF,TGTGCCAGCAGCCGCACCCCCGAACCGAATACGCAGTATTTT
TRBV7-8,.,.,TRBJ2-1,CASSLVTLSEQFF,TGTGCCAGCAGCTTAGTAACCCTCAGTGAGCAGTTCTTC
TRBV7-2,few,.,TRBJ1-1,CASSLPGFMNTEAFF,TGTGCCAGCAGCTTACCCGGATTCATGAACACTGAAGCTTTCTTT
TRBV5-1,many,.,TRBJ2-7,CASSPTGLRSYEQYF,TGCGCCAGCAGTCCTACAGGATTGCGCTCCTACGAGCAGTACTTC
TRBV28,.,.,TRBJ1-4,CASSPRESLNEKLFF,TGTGCCAGCAGTCCCCGGGAGTCACTTAATGAAAAACTGTTTTTT
TRBV12-3/TRBV12-4,.,.,TRBJ1-2,CASATAWGLGYTF,TGTGCCAGCGCTACCGCATGGGGGCTTGGCTACACCTTC
TRBV6-2/TRBV6-3,.,.,TRBJ2-5,CASSYRVETQYF,TGTGCCAGCAGTTACAGGGTCGAGACCCAGTACTTC
TRBV6-2/TRBV6-3,.,.,TRBJ2-7,CASSRAAGVYEQYF,TGTGCCAGCAGTCGCGCCGCAGGGGTTTACGAGCAGTACTTC
TRBV27,.,TRBD2,TRBJ2-2,CASSQLAVASGGNTGELFF,TGTGCCAGCAGTCAACTCGCGGTGGCCAGCGGGGGGAACACCGGGGAGCTGTTTTTT
TRBV11-2,.,.,TRBJ2-7,CASSFDGVGRRRAPSSYEQYF,TGTGCCAGCAGCTTTGACGGGGTAGGCCGGCGGAGGGCACCCTCCTCCTACGAGCAGTACTTC
TRBV29-1,.,TRBD2,TRBJ2-5,CSVLVDREREQYF,TGCAGCGTCCTCGTGGACCGCGAGCGGGAGCAGTACTTC
TRBV7-9,.,.,TRBJ1-2,CASSTAGQPTYGYTF,TGTGCCAGCAGCACCGCCGGACAGCCGACGTATGGCTACACCTTC
TRBV29-1,.,.,TRBJ1-2,CSVEFHPYSGDYGYTF,TGCAGCGTTGAATTTCATCCCTACTCCGGCGACTATGGCTACACCTTC
TRBV4-1,.,.,TRBJ2-2,CASSLMAGLNTGELFF,TGCGCCAGCAGTCTCATGGCGGGGTTGAACACCGGGGAGCTGTTTTTT
TRBV9,few,.,TRBJ1-2,CASSVGPATNYGYTF,TGTGCCAGCAGCGTAGGACCAGCCACTAACTATGGCTACACCTTC
TRBV25-1,few,.,TRBJ2-6,CASSSGPQFFSGANVLTF,TGTGCCAGCAGTTCCGGGCCTCAATTCTTCTCAGGGGCCAACGTCCTGACTTTC
TRBV9,.,TRBD2,TRBJ2-1,CASSPRGTSGETQFF,TGTGCCAGCAGCCCCCGAGGGACTAGCGGTGAGACCCAGTTCTTC
TRBV28,few,TRBD1,TRBJ1-4,CASSPWTGGSEKLFF,TGTGCCAGCAGTCCATGGACAGGGGGCAGTGAAAAACTGTTTTTT
TRBV6-1,few,.,TRBJ1-5,CASSDNQPQHF,TGTGCCAGCAGTGACAATCAGCCCCAGCATTTT
TRBV5-1,.,.,TRBJ2-3,CASSLGGRIGLSTDTQYF,TGCGCCAGCAGCTTAGGAGGACGCATCGGCCTTAGCACAGATACGCAGTATTTT
TRBV7-9,.,.,TRBJ2-2,CASSLIEGAFGELFF,TGTGCCAGCAGCTTAATAGAGGGAGCGTTCGGGGAGCTGTTTTTT
TRBV20-1,.,.,TRBJ2-1,CSAVSRGNEQFF,TGCAGTGCAGTCTCTAGGGGCAATGAGCAGTTCTTC